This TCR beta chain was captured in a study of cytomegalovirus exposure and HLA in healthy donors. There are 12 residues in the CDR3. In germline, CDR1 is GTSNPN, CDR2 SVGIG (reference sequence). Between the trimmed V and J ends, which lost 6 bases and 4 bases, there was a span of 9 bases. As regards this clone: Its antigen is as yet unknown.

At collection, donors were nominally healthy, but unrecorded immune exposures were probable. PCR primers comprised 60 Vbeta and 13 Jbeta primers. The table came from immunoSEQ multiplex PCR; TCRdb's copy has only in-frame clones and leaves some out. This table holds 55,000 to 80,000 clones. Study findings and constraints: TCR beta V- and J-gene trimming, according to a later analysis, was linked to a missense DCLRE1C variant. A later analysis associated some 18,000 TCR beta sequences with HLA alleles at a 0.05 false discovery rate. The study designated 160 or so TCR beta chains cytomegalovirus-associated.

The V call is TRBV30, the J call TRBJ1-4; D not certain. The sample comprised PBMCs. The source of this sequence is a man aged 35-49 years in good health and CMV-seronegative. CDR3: CACLEFNEKLFF. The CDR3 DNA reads TGTGCCTGTCTCGAGTTTAATGAAAAACTGTTTTTT.